Listed here is a single T cell receptor beta chain. What it binds is unknown. Subsequent to a culture period of 10 to 11 days, CD4+ T cells were isolated. Subjects were given two BNT162b2 or mRNA-1273 vaccine doses. The data belong to a study of vaccination effects on CD4 cells after COVID-19. The data were produced by immunoSEQ multiplex PCR, yet TCRdb's version contains in-frame clones alone and is incomplete. The sample contains tens of thousands of clones, 70% to 75% of which appear only once. The sequence derives from a human donor who received a COVID-19 vaccine. This specimen consisted of CD4+ T cells from PBMCs cultured without peptide, obtained after COVID-19 vaccination.

The CDR3 spells CASSYKGGDYEQYV. DNA of the CDR3: TGTGCCAGCAGTTACAAAGGAGGGGACTACGAGCAGTACGTC. The J gene is TRBJ2-7, the V gene TRBV6-5, with D perhaps matching TRBD2 (6 bases). Trimming shortened V by 2 bases and J by 3 bases, and 11 bases separated the two germline ends. There are 14 residues in the CDR3. CDR1 and CDR2 (germline): MNHEY, SVGAGI.